This T cell receptor beta chain appears in the sequencing data of a study of spatial heterogeneity in lung cancer. As for the study in general: The donor population consisted of 72 patients with untreated, early-stage non-small cell lung cancer.

In germline, CDR1 is MNHEY, CDR2 SMNVEV (reference sequence). The CDR3 runs to 17 residues. Time point specified: blood at routine non-recurrence follow-up after resection. Extraction of whole RNA from tumor, nontumor lung or frozen PBMC preceded unsorted sequencing. Each TCR cDNA molecule bore a unique molecular identifier. A single record per CDR3 protein comes from TCRdb applying MiXCR to the 5' RACE reads. The sample includes around 100,000 distinct CDR3 sequences, approximately 10% of them seen just once. General study findings and limits: Ubiquitous expanded tumor TCRs were observed in blood more at resection than follow-up.

In the case of this clonotype: Its specificity is unknown. The junction departs from the called germline gene at one end, perhaps through a read error.

This specimen was PBMCs, taken at follow-up. The V call is TRBV27, the J call TRBJ2-7; D is possibly TRBD1 (5 bases). The source is a female donor with early-stage non-small cell lung cancer. CDR3 nucleotides: TGTGTCAGCAGTTTATCCCGCTGGATTGATGGGGCGGAAGAGCAGTACTTC. Residues: CVSSLSRWIDGAEEQYF.